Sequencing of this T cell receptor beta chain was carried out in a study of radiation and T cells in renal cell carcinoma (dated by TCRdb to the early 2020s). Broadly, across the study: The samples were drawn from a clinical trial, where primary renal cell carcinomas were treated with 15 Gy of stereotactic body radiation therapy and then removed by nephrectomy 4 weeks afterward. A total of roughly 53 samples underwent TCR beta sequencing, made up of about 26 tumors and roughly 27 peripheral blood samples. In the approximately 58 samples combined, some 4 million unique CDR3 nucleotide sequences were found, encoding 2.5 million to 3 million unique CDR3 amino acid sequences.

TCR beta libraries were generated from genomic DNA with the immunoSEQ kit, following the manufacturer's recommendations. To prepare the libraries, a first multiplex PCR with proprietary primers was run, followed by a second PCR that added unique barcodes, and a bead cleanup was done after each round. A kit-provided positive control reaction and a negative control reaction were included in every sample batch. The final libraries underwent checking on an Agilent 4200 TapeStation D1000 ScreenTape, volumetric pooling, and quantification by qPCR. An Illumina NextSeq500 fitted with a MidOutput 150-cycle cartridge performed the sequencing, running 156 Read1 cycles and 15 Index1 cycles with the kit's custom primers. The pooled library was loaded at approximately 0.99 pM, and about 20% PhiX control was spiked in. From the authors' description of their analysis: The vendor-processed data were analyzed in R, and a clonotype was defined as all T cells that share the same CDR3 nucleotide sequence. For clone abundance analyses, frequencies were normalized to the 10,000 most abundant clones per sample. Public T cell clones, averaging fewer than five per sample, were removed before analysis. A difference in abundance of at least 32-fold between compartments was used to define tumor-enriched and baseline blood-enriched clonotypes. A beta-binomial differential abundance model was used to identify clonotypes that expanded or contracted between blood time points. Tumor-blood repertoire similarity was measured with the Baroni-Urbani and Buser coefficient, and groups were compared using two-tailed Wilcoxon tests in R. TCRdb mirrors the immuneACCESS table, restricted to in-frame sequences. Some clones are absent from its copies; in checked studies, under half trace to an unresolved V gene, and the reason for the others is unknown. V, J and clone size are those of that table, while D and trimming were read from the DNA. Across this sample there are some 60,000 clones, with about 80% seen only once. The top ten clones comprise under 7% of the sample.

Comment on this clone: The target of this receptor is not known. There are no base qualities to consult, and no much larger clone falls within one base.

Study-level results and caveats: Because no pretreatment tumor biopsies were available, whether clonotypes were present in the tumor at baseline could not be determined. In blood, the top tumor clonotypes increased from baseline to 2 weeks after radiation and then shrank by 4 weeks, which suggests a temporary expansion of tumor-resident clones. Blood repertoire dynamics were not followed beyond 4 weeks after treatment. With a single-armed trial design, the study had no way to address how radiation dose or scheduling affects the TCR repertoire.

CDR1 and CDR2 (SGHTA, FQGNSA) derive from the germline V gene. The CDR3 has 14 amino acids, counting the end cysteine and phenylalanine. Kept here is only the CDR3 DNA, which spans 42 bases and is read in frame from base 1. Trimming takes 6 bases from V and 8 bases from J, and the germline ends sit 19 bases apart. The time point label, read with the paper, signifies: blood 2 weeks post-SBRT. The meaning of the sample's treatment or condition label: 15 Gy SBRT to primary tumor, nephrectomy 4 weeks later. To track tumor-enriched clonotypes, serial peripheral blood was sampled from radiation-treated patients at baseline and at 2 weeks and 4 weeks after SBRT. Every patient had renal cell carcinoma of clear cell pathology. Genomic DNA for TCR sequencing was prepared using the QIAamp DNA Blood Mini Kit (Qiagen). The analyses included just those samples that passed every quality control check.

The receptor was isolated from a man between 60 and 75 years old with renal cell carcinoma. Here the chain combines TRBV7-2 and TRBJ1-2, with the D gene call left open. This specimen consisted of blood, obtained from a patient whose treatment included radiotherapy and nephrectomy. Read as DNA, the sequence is TGTGCCAGCAGACCCGCCGGGCCGAAAGGAGGCTACACCTTC. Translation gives CASRPAGPKGGYTF.